This TCR beta chain was recorded in a study of T cell responses to AZD1222 COVID-19 vaccine. Study results and caveats: Baseline seropositivity occurred in only six AZD1222 recipients. Nearly half of unique spike-specific TCRs reportedly avoided B.1.351 and B.1.1.7 mutated regions.

The CDR3 runs to 19 residues. V shed 5 bases and J 5 bases; nucleotides not matched to a gene: 15. Germline assignment: CDR1 SGHVS and CDR2 FQNEAQ. About this clone itself: The antigen is unknown.

Measured with immunoSEQ multiplex PCR; TCRdb has only the in-frame clones, and not every one. The sample includes 60,000 to 80,000 clones, around 90% of them seen just once. The specimen comprised peripheral blood, sampled on day 0 of AZD1222 vaccination. The V and J genes are TRBV7-8 and TRBJ2-5; 15 positions match TRBD2. The clonotype comes from an adult in good health. CDR3 sequence: CASSPPGLAGGPRGETQYF. CDR3 DNA: TGTGCCAGCAGCCCTCCCGGACTAGCGGGGGGGCCCCGGGGGGAGACCCAGTACTTC.